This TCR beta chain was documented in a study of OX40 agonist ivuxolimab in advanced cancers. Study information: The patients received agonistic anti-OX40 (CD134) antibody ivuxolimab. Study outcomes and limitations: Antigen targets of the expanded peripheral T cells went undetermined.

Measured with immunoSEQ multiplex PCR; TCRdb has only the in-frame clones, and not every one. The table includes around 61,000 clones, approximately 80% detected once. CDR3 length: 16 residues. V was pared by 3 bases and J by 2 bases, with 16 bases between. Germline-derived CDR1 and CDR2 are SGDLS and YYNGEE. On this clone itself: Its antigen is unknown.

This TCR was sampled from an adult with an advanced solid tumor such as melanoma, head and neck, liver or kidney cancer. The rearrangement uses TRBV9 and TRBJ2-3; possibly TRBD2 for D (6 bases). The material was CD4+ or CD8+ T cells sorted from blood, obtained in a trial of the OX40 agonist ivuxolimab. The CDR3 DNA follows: TGTGCCAGCAGCGACGGGAGCGGACCAGTCACAGATACGCAGTATTTT. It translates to CASSDGSGPVTDTQYF.